One and the same sample provided the 20 T cell receptor beta chains below, sequenced in a study of T cell repertoires in cytomegalovirus infection. TCRdb fed the reads into MiXCR, producing one record per CDR3 protein. This table holds 450,000 to 600,000 distinct CDR3 sequences, about two fifths found once. These TCRs are of unknown antigen specificity. Source: cultured PBMCs, taken from culture after CMV antigen stimulation. The receptor set was obtained from a human donor in good health (CMV status not recorded). Some clones in this sample may be carry-over from other donors' samples.

This sequence joins TRBV7-9 and TRBJ2-3; no firm D call. The CDR3 has 15 residues. The germline V gene has CDR1 SEHNR and CDR2 FQNEAQ (reference sequence). Trimming removed 2 bases from V and 3 bases from J, with 12 bases in between. CDR3 sequence: CASSLLGLGTDTQYF. In nucleotides, the CDR3 is TGTGCCAGCAGCTTACTAGGTCTTGGTACAGATACGCAGTATTTT.

This rearrangement joins TRBV6-5 to TRBJ1-2; D ambiguous. Germline CDR1 and CDR2: MNHEY and SVGAGI. V was shortened by 6 bases and J by 8 bases, with 13 bases between the two germline ends. The CDR3 runs 12 residues. The CDR3, as DNA: TGTGCCAGCAGCCCGGGCCTAACGGGCTACACCTTC. Translated: CASSPGLTGYTF.

The chain carries TRBV12-3 or TRBV12-4 and TRBJ1-3; D ambiguous. There are 11 residues in the CDR3. V was pared by 6 bases and J by 6 bases, with 6 bases between. Written as DNA, the CDR3 is TGTGCCAGCAGCCAACAAAACACCATATATTTT. The encoded protein is CASSQQNTIYF.

The V gene is TRBV7-6, the J gene TRBJ2-7, with no clear D. The CDR3 is made up of 15 amino acids. V lost 1 base, J lost 6 bases, and 16 bases lay in between. Germline V gives CDR1 SGHVS, CDR2 FNYEAQ. In DNA form, the CDR3 reads TGTGCCAGCAGCTTAGGGGCCGAGACATCTATCGAGCAGTACTTC. It codes for CASSLGAETSIEQYF.

The gene calls are TRBV5-1 and TRBJ1-6, with D maybe TRBD1 (5 bases). Germline loops: CDR1 SGHRS, CDR2 YFSETQ. V was cut by 4 bases and J by 2 bases, with 13 bases left in between. The CDR3 length is 16 residues. The CDR3 DNA follows: TGCGCCAGCAGCATTGGGGGGGACCCCTATAATTCACCCCTCCACTTT. Residues: CASSIGGDPYNSPLHF.

The J gene is TRBJ2-3, the V gene TRBV12-3 or TRBV12-4, with D unclear. This CDR3 spans 14 amino acids. The V end lost 5 bases, the J end lost 4 bases, and 13 bases lay between the germline ends. As DNA, the CDR3 is TGTGCCAGCAGTCCCCTTGGTTTTGCAGATACGCAGTATTTT. Translating gives CASSPLGFADTQYF.

The rearrangement links TRBV12-3 or TRBV12-4 to TRBJ1-3, with unresolved D. The CDR3 consists of 14 residues. Trimming shortened V by 10 bases and J by 0 bases, and 13 bases separated the two germline ends. The CDR3 sequence: CATRDWGSGNTIYF. The CDR3 DNA reads as TGTGCCACCCGAGACTGGGGCTCTGGAAACACCATATATTTT.

The V call is TRBV6-6, the J call TRBJ2-3; tentative D call: TRBD1 (6 bases). V gave up 9 bases and J gave up 4 bases, with 17 bases separating them. The CDR3 consists of 14 residues. Per the germline V gene, CDR1 is MNHNY and CDR2 is SVGAGI (reference sequence). The CDR3 here is CASTQRQASDTQYF. DNA for the CDR3: TGTGCCAGTACACAGAGACAGGCATCAGATACGCAGTATTTT.

There are a few counts of this clonotype. The chain recombines TRBV7-2 with TRBJ2-6, with D tentatively TRBD2 (5 bases). V dropped 7 bases and J dropped 1 base, with 17 bases sitting between them. The CDR3 contains 17 residues. From germline, CDR1 is SGHTA and CDR2 FQGNSA. The CDR3 DNA sequence: TGTGCCAGCAAACCCTATAGCGAGGGTTCTGGGGCCAACGTCCTGACTTTC. It translates to CASKPYSEGSGANVLTF.

J is TRBJ1-1 and V is TRBV7-2, with D possibly TRBD1 on 5 matching bases. This CDR3 is 14 amino acids long. Looked up from germline, CDR1 is SGHTA and CDR2 is FQGNSA. V was cut by 5 bases and J by 1 base, with 11 bases left in between. In nucleotides, the CDR3 is TGTGCCAGCAGCGCCCAGGGCACGAACACTGAAGCTTTCTTT. Translating gives CASSAQGTNTEAFF.

The rearrangement links TRBV19 to TRBJ2-3; TRBD1 might be the D (5 bases). Deletions cut 3 bases from V and 4 bases from J, with 11 bases between. Germline V gene sequence: CDR1 LNHDA, CDR2 SQIVND (reference sequence). This CDR3 comprises 14 residues. CDR3 nucleotide sequence: TGTGCCAGTAGTATCGGTACAGGACCAGATACGCAGTATTTT. Translation gives CASSIGTGPDTQYF.

This clonotype came up a few times. V and J are TRBV6-6 and TRBJ1-3; 9 bases map to TRBD1. The junction had 13 bases not matched to a gene; V was cut back by 6 bases and J by 4 bases. The germline V gene has CDR1 MNHNY and CDR2 SVGAGI (reference sequence). The CDR3 is 17 amino acids. In DNA form, the CDR3 reads TGTGCCAGCAGCCTACAGACAGGGGGACTATTCGGAAACACCATATATTTT. It yields the protein CASSLQTGGLFGNTIYF.

V usage is TRBV4-1 and J usage is TRBJ2-2; possible D gene TRBD2, 7 bases. The CDR3 extends over 17 amino acids. The germline CDR1 and CDR2 sequences are MGHRA and YSYEKL. V was clipped by 2 bases and J by 2 bases, with 15 bases between them. The CDR3 is CASSQPTGGLNTGELFF. The CDR3 DNA reads TGCGCCAGCAGCCAACCTACGGGGGGCCTCAACACCGGGGAGCTGTTTTTT.

The chain carries TRBV12-3 or TRBV12-4 and TRBJ1-3; unclear D gene. CDR3 size: 15 residues. V was shortened by 3 bases and J by 0 bases, with 9 bases between the two germline ends. The CDR3, as DNA: TGTGCCAGCAGTTTTACCTACTACTCTGGAAACACCATATATTTT. It codes for CASSFTYYSGNTIYF.

This clonotype was counted a few times. This chain links TRBV11-2 with TRBJ2-1, with TRBD2 matching over 9 bases. Germline V lookup: CDR1 SGHAT, CDR2 FQNNGV. V dropped 5 bases and J dropped 6; count of bases not matched to a gene: 17. CDR3 length: 18 residues. The CDR3 reads CASSPWGGRGGLSNEQFF. CDR3 nucleotides: TGTGCCAGCAGCCCCTGGGGGGGGCGGGGGGGCCTCTCCAATGAGCAGTTCTTC.

V gene TRBV29-1 combines with J gene TRBJ2-3; TRBD2 aligns across 10 bases. Trimming cost V 4 bases and J 6 bases; bases outside gene matches: 4. From germline, CDR1 is SQVTM and CDR2 ANQGSEA. CDR3 size: 13 residues. The CDR3 coding sequence is TGCAGCGTTGGCGCTAGCGGGAGTGATACGCAGTATTTT. Translated, it gives CSVGASGSDTQYF.

The J gene is TRBJ2-3, the V gene TRBV7-9; tentative D call: TRBD1 (6 bases). CDR1 is SEHNR, CDR2 FQNEAQ, per germline (reference sequence). Trimming stripped 5 bases from V and 5 bases from J, with 14 bases between. This CDR3 region has 14 residues. This CDR3 is CASSQRTAGDTQYF. The CDR3 nucleotides are TGTGCCAGCAGCCAGAGGACAGCCGGAGATACGCAGTATTTT. Filled out from reference TRBV7-9 and TRBJ2-3, the complete variable domain reads DTGVSQNPRHKITKRGQNVTFRCDPISEHNRLYWYRQTLGQGPEFLTYFQNEAQLEKSRLLSDRFSAERPKGSFSTLEIQRTEQGDSAMYLCASSQRTAGDTQYFGPGTRLTVL.

This clonotype came up a few times. The CDR3 bases are TGTGCCAGCAGCTTTGCAGGGGGGGCAGATACGCAGTATTTT. It codes for CASSFAGGADTQYF. The chain has TRBV7-2 and TRBJ2-3, with D perhaps assigned TRBD1 or TRBD2 (7 bases each). Germline values: CDR1 SGHTA, CDR2 FQGNSA. This CDR3 contains 14 residues. V was trimmed by 3 bases and J by 4 bases, leaving 11 bases between them.

This clonotype was counted between two and nine times. The genes are TRBV12-3 or TRBV12-4 and TRBJ1-4; D uncertain. V was clipped by 1 base and J by 6 bases, with 12 bases between them. This CDR3 spans 15 amino acids. This CDR3 reads CASSLVTGSYEKLFF. CDR3 in DNA: TGTGCCAGCAGTTTAGTGACTGGTAGTTATGAAAAACTGTTTTTT.

J is TRBJ1-2 and V is TRBV7-2; TRBD1 might be the D (6 bases). The V gene's germline CDR1 is SGHTA and CDR2 FQGNSA. Trimming shortened V by 4 bases and J by 13 bases, and 19 bases separated the two germline ends. The CDR3 runs to 13 residues. CDR3 bases: TGTGCCAGCAGCTATACAGGGTCCCGCTCGAGCACCTTC. Translation gives CASSYTGSRSSTF. The full variable domain, completed using reference TRBV7-2 and TRBJ1-2, is GAGVSQSPSNKVTEKGKDVELRCDPISGHTALYWYRQSLGQGLEFLIYFQGNSAPDKSGLPSDRFSAERTGGSVSTLTIQRTQQEDSAVYLCASSYTGSRSSTFGSGTRLTVV.